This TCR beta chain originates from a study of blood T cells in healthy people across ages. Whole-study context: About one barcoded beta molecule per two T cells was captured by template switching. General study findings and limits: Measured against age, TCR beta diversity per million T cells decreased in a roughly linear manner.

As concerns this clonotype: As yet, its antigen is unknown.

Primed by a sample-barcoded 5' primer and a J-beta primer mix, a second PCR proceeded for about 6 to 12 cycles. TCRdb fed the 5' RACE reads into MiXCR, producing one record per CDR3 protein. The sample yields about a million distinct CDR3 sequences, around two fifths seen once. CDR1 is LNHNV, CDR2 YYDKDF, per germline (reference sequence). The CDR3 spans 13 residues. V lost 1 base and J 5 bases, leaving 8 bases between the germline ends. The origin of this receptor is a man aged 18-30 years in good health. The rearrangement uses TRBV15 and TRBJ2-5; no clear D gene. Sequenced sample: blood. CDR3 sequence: CATSRVLEETQYF. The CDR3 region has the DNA TGTGCCACCAGCAGAGTATTAGAGGAGACCCAGTACTTC. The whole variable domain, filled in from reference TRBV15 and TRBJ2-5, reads DAMVIQNPRYQVTQFGKPVTLSCSQTLNHNVMYWYQQKSSQAPKLLFHYYDKDFNNEADTPDNFQSRRPNTSFCFLDIRSPGLGDTAMYLCATSRVLEETQYFGPGTRLLVL.